This entry lists 26 T cell receptor beta chains sequenced from one sample in a study of blood T cell repertoires in COVID-19. Data came from immunoSEQ multiplex PCR; TCRdb stores just in-frame clones and leaves some out. This sample has about 180,000 clones, with about 85% found just once. The source material was peripheral blood. Receptor source: a woman in her 30s with active or convalescent COVID-19.

The V and J genes are TRBV19 and TRBJ2-1; D gene ambiguous. Germline CDR1 reads LNHDA; CDR2 reads SQIVND (reference sequence). The CDR3 sequence is 13 residues long. Trimming cost V 0 bases and J 6 bases, with 6 bases left between them. CDR3: CASSIDNSNEQFF. The CDR3 nucleotides read TGTGCCAGTAGTATAGATAACTCCAATGAGCAGTTCTTC.

J is TRBJ2-3 and V is TRBV15; D is uncertain. Germline values: CDR1 LNHNV, CDR2 YYDKDF (reference sequence). V was shortened by 9 bases and J by 0 bases, with 13 bases between the two germline ends. CDR3 length: 14 amino acids. CDR3 protein: CATTPAKSTDTQYF. DNA of the CDR3: TGTGCCACGACACCCGCCAAAAGCACAGATACGCAGTATTTT. The whole variable domain, filled in from reference TRBV15 and TRBJ2-3, reads DAMVIQNPRYQVTQFGKPVTLSCSQTLNHNVMYWYQQKSSQAPKLLFHYYDKDFNNEADTPDNFQSRRPNTSFCFLDIRSPGLGDTAMYLCATTPAKSTDTQYFGPGTRLTVL.

CDR3 amino acids: CASGQRGTYEQYF. Written as DNA, the CDR3 is TGTGCCAGCGGTCAACGCGGGACCTACGAGCAGTACTTC. The chain recombines TRBV6-5 with TRBJ2-7; the D gene is possibly TRBD2 (6 bases). Trimming shortened V by 8 bases and J by 2 bases, and 13 bases separated the two germline ends. Per germline, CDR1 MNHEY and CDR2 SVGAGI. This CDR3 contains 13 residues.

V gene TRBV6-6 combines with J gene TRBJ2-7, with 8 bases lining up with TRBD2. CDR1 and CDR2 (germline): MNHNY, SVGAGI (reference sequence). V shed 6 bases, J shed 2 bases, and the junction held 9 bases outside the gene matches. The CDR3 has 15 residues. The CDR3 is CASRHGGARPYEQYF. CDR3 DNA: TGTGCCAGCAGACACGGGGGGGCCAGGCCCTACGAGCAGTACTTC.

This chain connects TRBV6-5 to TRBJ2-3; tentatively, D is TRBD2 (5 bases). Germline V gene sequence: CDR1 MNHEY, CDR2 SVGAGI. The V gene lost 6 bases and the J gene lost 1 base, with 14 bases spanning the gap. The CDR3 has 15 amino acids. The CDR3 DNA reads as TGTGCCAGCAGCTACCGAATGGAGGGCACAGATACGCAGTATTTT. Amino acids: CASSYRMEGTDTQYF.

The CDR3 sequence: CASNRDRGNSPLHF. In DNA, the CDR3 is TGTGCCAGCAATCGAGACAGGGGGAATTCACCCCTCCACTTT. J is TRBJ1-6 and V is TRBV27, with 9 bases matching TRBD1. The CDR3 runs 14 residues. After removal of 7 bases from V and 7 bases from J, the junction contained 5 bases not matched to a gene. Germline-derived CDR1 and CDR2 are MNHEY and SMNVEV (reference sequence).

As DNA, the CDR3 is TGTGCCAGCAGCGAACGACTAGCGGGAGCGAACACCGGGGAGCTGTTTTTT. Residues: CASSERLAGANTGELFF. The V gene is TRBV9, the J gene TRBJ2-2, with 12 bases lining up with TRBD2. Looked up from germline, CDR1 is SGDLS and CDR2 is YYNGEE. Trimming cost V 3 bases and J 0 bases; bases outside gene matches: 3. The CDR3 length is 17 residues.

The chain employs TRBV7-1 and TRBJ2-4; 16 bases match TRBD2. TRBV7-1 qualifies as an ORF whose function is uncertain. The CDR3 totals 24 residues. The trim removed 3 bases at V and 2 bases at J, leaving 22 bases unmatched. CDR3 sequence: CASSSPWGLAGGPVSFNTKNIQYF. In nucleotides, the CDR3 is TGTGCCAGCAGCTCCCCTTGGGGACTAGCGGGAGGGCCGGTCAGCTTCAATACCAAAAACATTCAGTACTTC.

The V gene is TRBV29-1, the J gene TRBJ2-7; 8 bases are shared with TRBD1. With V trimmed by 7 bases and J by 4 bases, 9 bases remained unmatched. The CDR3 covers 13 residues. Germline CDR1 SQVTM, CDR2 ANQGSEA. The CDR3 region has the DNA TGCAGCGCACTACCGGGACAGGAATACGAGCAGTACTTC. It codes for CSALPGQEYEQYF.

The chain employs TRBV5-6 and TRBJ2-5; 7 nucleotides match TRBD2. There are 16 residues in the CDR3. V dropped 5 bases and J dropped 1; count of bases not matched to a gene: 11. Germline loops: CDR1 SGHDT, CDR2 YYEEEE. The CDR3 DNA is TGTGCCAGCAGTTACCTAGTGGGGGGGACCCAAGAGACCCAGTACTTC. The encoded protein is CASSYLVGGTQETQYF.

The V call is TRBV7-9, the J call TRBJ2-3; TRBD1 is a possible D gene (6 bases). V was pared by 7 bases and J by 0 bases, with 11 bases between. The CDR3 is 14 residues long. CDR1 is SEHNR and CDR2 is FQNEAQ in the germline V gene (reference sequence). The CDR3 nucleotides read TGTGCCAGCACCGGGGACACTAGCACAGATACGCAGTATTTT. Its translation: CASTGDTSTDTQYF. The variable domain in full, with the rest retrieved from reference TRBV7-9 and TRBJ2-3, is DTGVSQNPRHKITKRGQNVTFRCDPISEHNRLYWYRQTLGQGPEFLTYFQNEAQLEKSRLLSDRFSAERPKGSFSTLEIQRTEQGDSAMYLCASTGDTSTDTQYFGPGTRLTVL.

The chain uses TRBV6-4 and TRBJ1-4; the D gene is possibly TRBD1 (6 bases). Germline V lookup: CDR1 MRHNA, CDR2 SNTAGT. This CDR3 region has 15 residues. The V end lost 3 bases, the J end lost 8 bases, and 16 bases lay between the germline ends. The DNA for the CDR3 is TGTGCCAGCAGTGAATCGACTCAGGGGAACGAAAAACTGTTTTTT. This sequence encodes CASSESTQGNEKLFF.

CDR3 protein: CATSDVTGRQPQHF. The CDR3 bases are TGTGCCACCAGTGATGTGACAGGGAGGCAGCCCCAGCATTTT. The V and J genes are TRBV24-1 and TRBJ1-5; TRBD1 agrees at 7 bases. V was pared by 3 bases and J by 7 bases, with 5 bases of the junction left unmatched. The germline gives CDR1 KGHDR, CDR2 SFDVKD. The CDR3 is made up of 14 amino acids.

This clone was seen only once. This chain connects TRBV24-1 to TRBJ2-5, with TRBD2 matching over 14 bases. CDR1 and CDR2 from the germline V gene are KGHDR and SFDVKD. V lost 4 bases, J lost 0 bases, and 12 bases stayed unmatched. CDR3 length equals 20 residues. Here the CDR3 DNA reads TGTGCCACCAGTGACTCCCGTGGACTAGCGGGAGGCGGGTACCAAGAGACCCAGTACTTC. This translates into CATSDSRGLAGGGYQETQYF.

The DNA for the CDR3 is TGTGCCAGCAGCTTGGTGCAGGGGCCACCCCTCCACTTT. As protein: CASSLVQGPPLHF. The chain links TRBV5-5 to TRBJ1-6, with D perhaps matching TRBD1 (6 bases). Germline V CDR1 and CDR2: SGHKS, YYEKEE (reference sequence). Between the trimmed V and J ends, which lost 0 bases and 11 bases, there was a span of 9 bases. This CDR3 region has 13 residues.

V and J are TRBV4-1 and TRBJ2-7; TRBD2 agrees at 10 bases. Trimming at V came to 4 bases and at J to 0 bases, leaving 6 bases not matched to a gene. CDR3 length equals 16 residues. Per germline, CDR1 MGHRA and CDR2 YSYEKL. CDR3 DNA: TGCGCCAGCAGCCCAACGACTAGCGGGCACTCCTACGAGCAGTACTTC. Its translation is CASSPTTSGHSYEQYF.

The V gene is TRBV4-2, the J gene TRBJ1-1; the D gene is possibly TRBD1 (5 bases). V was trimmed by 5 bases and J by 1 base, leaving 14 bases between them. Germline lookup yields CDR1 LGHNA and CDR2 YNFKEQ. The CDR3 runs to 15 residues. The chain's CDR3 is CASSARAGGNTEAFF. The CDR3 DNA reads as TGTGCCAGCAGCGCAAGGGCGGGGGGGAACACTGAAGCTTTCTTT.

This chain uses TRBV5-1 with TRBJ1-4; 8 bases fit TRBD1. This CDR3 is 15 amino acids long. Unmatched junction bases numbered 8, after V lost 5 bases and J lost 5 bases. Germline assignment: CDR1 SGHRS and CDR2 YFSETQ. CDR3 DNA: TGCGCCAGCAGACCCGGACAGGGCGGAAATGAAAAACTGTTTTTT. Translating gives CASRPGQGGNEKLFF.

This sequence joins TRBV19 and TRBJ2-3; TRBD2 matches 14 bases. Germline CDR1 is LNHDA and CDR2 is SQIVND (reference sequence). The J segment lost 2 bases and the V segment lost 5 bases, leaving 3 bases of the junction unmatched. The CDR3 consists of 16 residues. CDR3 sequence reads: CASSWGLAGATDTQYF. The CDR3 DNA follows: TGTGCCAGTAGTTGGGGACTAGCGGGGGCCACAGATACGCAGTATTTT.

The chain couples TRBV2 to TRBJ2-3; D perhaps matches TRBD2 (5 bases). CDR1 is SNHLY and CDR2 is FYNNEI in the germline V gene. CDR3 length equals 15 residues. The germline V and J ends were trimmed by 6 bases and 2 bases, with 15 bases remaining between them. Here the CDR3 DNA reads TGTGCCAGCAGGTACCGGGATACCCACACAGATACGCAGTATTTT. Translation: CASRYRDTHTDTQYF.

V gene TRBV7-9 combines with J gene TRBJ1-2; no clear D gene. Germline CDR1 SEHNR, CDR2 FQNEAQ (reference sequence). V gave up 5 bases and J gave up 7 bases, with 8 bases separating them. The CDR3 sequence is 11 residues long. The CDR3 loop is CASSASVGYTF. In DNA form, the CDR3 reads TGTGCCAGCAGCGCTTCAGTTGGCTACACCTTC.

The V and J genes are TRBV27 and TRBJ1-3, with TRBD1 identical over 10 bases. Germline trimming cut 2 bases from V and 4 bases from J; bases unmatched to any gene: 2. The CDR3 has 15 amino acids. The germline V gene has CDR1 MNHEY and CDR2 SMNVEV (reference sequence). CDR3 nucleotides: TGTGCCAGCAGTTTAGGGACAGGGGTCGGAAACACCATATATTTT. Translating gives CASSLGTGVGNTIYF.

CDR3 bases: TGTGCCAGCAGCTTAGTGACTAGCGGGGGCCAAGAGACCCAGTACTTC. Residues: CASSLVTSGGQETQYF. The rearrangement links TRBV11-3 to TRBJ2-5; 12 bases fit TRBD2. The CDR3 spans 16 residues. After removal of 1 base from V and 1 base from J, the junction contained 1 base not matched to a gene. The germline gives CDR1 SGHNT, CDR2 YENEEA.

V gene TRBV11-2 combines with J gene TRBJ2-1, with TRBD1 matching over 7 bases. The CDR3 runs 13 residues. CDR1 and CDR2 (germline): SGHAT, FQNNGV. The junction had 5 bases not matched to a gene; V was cut back by 5 bases and J by 7 bases. CDR3 coding DNA: TGTGCCAGCAGCGAGACAGGGTGGAATGAGCAGTTCTTC. As protein: CASSETGWNEQFF.

This clone was recorded a few times. The genes are TRBV28 and TRBJ1-5; D gene uncertain. Germline lookup yields CDR1 MDHEN and CDR2 SYDVKM. The CDR3 sequence is 16 residues long. Trimming removed 1 base from V and 0 bases from J, with 10 bases in between. The chain's CDR3 is CASSLYGGNSNQPQHF. For the CDR3, the DNA is TGTGCCAGCAGTTTATACGGAGGGAATAGCAATCAGCCCCAGCATTTT.

The CDR3: CASSLAGGGILHF. As DNA, the CDR3 is TGTGCCAGCAGCTTAGCCGGCGGGGGAATCCTCCACTTT. The chain joins TRBV7-9 to TRBJ1-6; TRBD1 is a possible D gene (5 bases). This CDR3 contains 13 residues. V lost 0 bases to trimming and J lost 15 bases, with 12 bases between them. Germline V CDR1 and CDR2: SEHNR, FQNEAQ (reference sequence).